The clone carrying this TCR beta chain appeared a few times. Its specificity is unknown. MiXCR was run by TCRdb on the reads, yielding one entry per CDR3 protein. Here the sample spans about 27,000 distinct CDR3 sequences, 19% being singletons. The sample originates from a study of T cell repertoires in cytomegalovirus infection. Study-level background: It can be stated that public TCR beta signatures indicated CMV infection as well as a matching HLA type.

The CDR3 covers 13 residues. Trimming shortened V by 3 bases and J by 2 bases, and 8 bases separated the two germline ends. J is TRBJ2-7 and V is TRBV12-3 or TRBV12-4, with D uncertain. This specimen was CD8+ T cells from cultured PBMCs, taken from culture after CMV antigen stimulation. This sequence originates from a human donor in good health (CMV status not recorded). Some clones in this sample may be carry-over from other donors' samples. For the CDR3, the DNA is TGTGCCAGCAGTTTGGGTAAGGCCTACGAGCAGTACTTC. This encodes CASSLGKAYEQYF.